This T cell receptor beta chain derives from a study of blood T cell repertoires in COVID-19. On the study more broadly: Researchers got acute and convalescent COVID-19 samples from the United States, Italy and Spain. Sources were T cells, B-cell-depleted T cells, or PBMCs; the material itself was cDNA or gDNA.

The authors' processing: Amplification of reference gene primers provided the estimated nucleated cell counts. Sequenced by immunoSEQ multiplex PCR; TCRdb stores in-frame clones only, minus some. V and J calls and clone size come straight from that table; D and trimming were deduced from the DNA. The sample includes around 250,000 clones, 70% to 85% of them seen just once. This sequence originates from a woman of 80 years or more with acute or convalescent COVID-19. The sequencing sample was made of peripheral blood.

The CDR3 nucleotides read TGTGCCAGCAGCTTATTTGGGACAGGGGATGGCTACACCTTC. It specifies CASSLFGTGDGYTF. The chain employs TRBV7-9 and TRBJ1-2; 10 bases align to TRBD1. There are 14 residues in the CDR3. Germline CDR1 SEHNR, CDR2 FQNEAQ (reference sequence). The V and J ends lost 2 bases and 6 bases, in that order; junction bases with no gene match: 3.